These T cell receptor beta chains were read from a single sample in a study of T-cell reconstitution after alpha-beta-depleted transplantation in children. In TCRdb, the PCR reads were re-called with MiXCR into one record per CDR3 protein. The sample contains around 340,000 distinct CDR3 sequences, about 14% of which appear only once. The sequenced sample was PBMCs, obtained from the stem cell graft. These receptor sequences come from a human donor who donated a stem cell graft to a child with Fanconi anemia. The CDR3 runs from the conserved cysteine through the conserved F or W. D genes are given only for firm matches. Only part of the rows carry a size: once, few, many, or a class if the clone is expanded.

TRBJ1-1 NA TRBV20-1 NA TGCAGTGCCTTGGACACTGAAGCTTTCTTT CSALDTEAFF
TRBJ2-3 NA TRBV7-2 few TGTGCCAGCAGCTTGGTCACGGGCACAGATACGCAGTATTTT CASSLVTGTDTQYF
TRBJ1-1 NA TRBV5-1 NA TGCGCCAGCAGCGCACAACAGGGCGGCACTGAAGCTTTCTTT CASSAQQGGTEAFF
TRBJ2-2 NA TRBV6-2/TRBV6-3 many TGTGCCAGCAGTCCACCAACGAACACCGGGGAGCTGTTTTTT CASSPPTNTGELFF
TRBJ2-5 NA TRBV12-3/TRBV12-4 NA TGTGCCAGCAAATGGGCAGCCCAAGAGACCCAGTACTTC CASKWAAQETQYF
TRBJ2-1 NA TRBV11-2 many TGTGCCAGCAGCCTACCCTACAATGAGCAGTTCTTC CASSLPYNEQFF
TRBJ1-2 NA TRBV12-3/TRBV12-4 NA TGTGCCAGCAGCCCACTGAGACTCGGCTACACCTTC CASSPLRLGYTF
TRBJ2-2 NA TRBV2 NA TGTGCCAGTAGCACGCCAAGGGCGATCACCGGGGAGCTGTTTTTT CASSTPRAITGELFF
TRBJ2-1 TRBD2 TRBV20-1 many TGCAGTGCTAGAGATACCCTAGCGGGGGGGCGGGAGCAGTTCTTC CSARDTLAGGREQFF
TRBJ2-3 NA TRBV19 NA TGTGCCAGTAGTATCAAATCGGTGGATACGCAGTATTTT CASSIKSVDTQYF
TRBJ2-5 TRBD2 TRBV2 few TGTGCCAGCAGTCCCGGGACTAGCGGGGGACAAGAGACCCAGTACTTC CASSPGTSGGQETQYF
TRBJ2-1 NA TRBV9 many TGTGCCAGCAGCGTCGGCGGCGACAATGAGCAGTTCTTC CASSVGGDNEQFF
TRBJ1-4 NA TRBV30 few TGTGCCTGGAGTGGGCAGGGTTCGGGTGAAAAACTGTTTTTT CAWSGQGSGEKLFF
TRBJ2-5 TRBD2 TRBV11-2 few TGTGCCAGCAGGTGGACTAGCGGGGACCAAGAGACCCAGTACTTC CASRWTSGDQETQYF
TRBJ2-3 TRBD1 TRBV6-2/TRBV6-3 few TGTGCCAGCAGTTACTCGAAACGGGGACAGACAGATACGCAGTATTTT CASSYSKRGQTDTQYF
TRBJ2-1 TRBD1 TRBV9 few TGTGCCAGCAGCGACCGACAGGGGTGGGGTGAGCAGTTCTTC CASSDRQGWGEQFF
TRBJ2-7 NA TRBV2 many TGTGCCAGCATTATCCAGGCCTACGAGCAGTACTTC CASIIQAYEQYF
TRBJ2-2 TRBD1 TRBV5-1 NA TGCGCCAGCAGCTTGGTCCCCCCCGGGACAGGGGATACCGGGGAGCTGTTTTTT CASSLVPPGTGDTGELFF
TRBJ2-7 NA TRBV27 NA TGTGCCAGCAGTTTATCGATCAGAGGCTACGAGCAGTACTTC CASSLSIRGYEQYF
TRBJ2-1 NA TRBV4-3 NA TGCGCCAGCAGCCAAGATCAGTGGACGTTAGAATACAATGAGCAGTTCTTC CASSQDQWTLEYNEQFF
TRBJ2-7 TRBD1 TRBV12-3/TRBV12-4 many TGTGCCAGCAGACCACAGGGGGCTGCCTCCTACGAGCAGTACTTC CASRPQGAASYEQYF
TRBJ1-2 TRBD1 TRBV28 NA TGTGCCTGTACTCTGGGACAGGGAAGCTATGGCTACACCTTC CACTLGQGSYGYTF
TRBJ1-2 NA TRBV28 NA TGTGCCAGCAGTTCCCCGGGAGGCGACTATGGCTACACCTTC CASSSPGGDYGYTF
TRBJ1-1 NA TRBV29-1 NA TGCAGCGTTAGGTTGGCTGAAGCTTTCTTT CSVRLAEAFF
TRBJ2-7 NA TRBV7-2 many TGTGCCAGCAGCTCCGGACATGCCTACGAGCAGTACTTC CASSSGHAYEQYF
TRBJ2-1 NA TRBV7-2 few TGTGCCAGCAGCTTATCGGGGGCGAGCAATGAGCAGTTCTTC CASSLSGASNEQFF
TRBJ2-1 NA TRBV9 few TGTGCCAGCAGCACAGGACTCACAGGAGCTTACAATGAGCAGTTCTTC CASSTGLTGAYNEQFF
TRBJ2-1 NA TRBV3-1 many TGTGCCAGCAGCCAAGATCTGTACAGGGGGGGTCACAATGAGCAGTTCTTC CASSQDLYRGGHNEQFF
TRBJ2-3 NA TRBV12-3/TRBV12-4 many TGTGCCAGCAGTCCAGGGGGGGCCGCAGATACGCAGTATTTT CASSPGGAADTQYF
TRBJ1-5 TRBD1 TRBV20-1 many TGCAGTGCTGTGAGGGGACAGGGGACCCAGCCCCAGCATTTT CSAVRGQGTQPQHF
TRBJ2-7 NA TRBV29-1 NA TGCAGCGTCCTAGGGAATGCGGGCTACGAGCAGTACTTC CSVLGNAGYEQYF
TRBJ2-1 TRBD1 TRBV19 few TGTGCCAGTCAGGGGGACCTTTACAATGAGCAGTTCTTC CASQGDLYNEQFF
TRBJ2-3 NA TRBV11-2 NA TGTGCCAGCAGCTTAGAGCTGCAGGCAGGGCTTACATCCACTTCCACAGATACGCAGTATTTT CASSLELQAGLTSTSTDTQYF
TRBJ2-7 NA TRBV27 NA TGTGCCAGCAGTTTATCCGACGGCTACGAGCAGTACTTC CASSLSDGYEQYF
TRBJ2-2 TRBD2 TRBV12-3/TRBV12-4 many TGTGCCAGTCTCGGGAGGGGGACGGTGAACACCGGGGAGCTGTTTTTT CASLGRGTVNTGELFF
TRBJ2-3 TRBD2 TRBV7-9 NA TGTGCCAGCAGCCCTGGACTAGCGGGGGGTTATGATACGCAGTATTTT CASSPGLAGGYDTQYF
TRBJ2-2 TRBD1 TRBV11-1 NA TGTGCCAGCAGCCCGACGACAGGGCCCCCCGCGAACACCGGGGAGCTGTTTTTT CASSPTTGPPANTGELFF
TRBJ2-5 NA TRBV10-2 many TGCGCCAGCAGTGCCGGGCTTGGGGCGGAGACCCAGTACTTC CASSAGLGAETQYF
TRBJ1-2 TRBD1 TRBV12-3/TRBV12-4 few TGTGCCAGCAGTTTTCGAGCAGGGGGCGATGGCTACACCTTC CASSFRAGGDGYTF
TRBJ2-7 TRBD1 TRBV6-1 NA TGTGCCAGCAGTGAAATGATTGCCGGGACAGGGGGCTACGAGCAGTACTTC CASSEMIAGTGGYEQYF
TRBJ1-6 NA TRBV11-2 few TGTGCCAGCAGCTTACAGGATGGTTCACCCCTCCACTTT CASSLQDGSPLHF
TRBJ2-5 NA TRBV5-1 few TGCGCCAGCAGCTTGTCGACGGGCGTTGCGGAGACCCAGTACTTC CASSLSTGVAETQYF
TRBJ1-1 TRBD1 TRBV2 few TGTGCCAGCAGTTTCCGGGACAGCTCGCCTGAAGCTTTCTTT CASSFRDSSPEAFF
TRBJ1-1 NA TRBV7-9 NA TGTGCCAGCAGCCTGGGACGGTGGAACCCTGAAGCTTTCTTT CASSLGRWNPEAFF
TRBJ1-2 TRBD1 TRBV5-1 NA TGCGCCAGCAGCCCAGACCAGGGGGTCCATGGCTACACCTTC CASSPDQGVHGYTF
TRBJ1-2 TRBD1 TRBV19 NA TGTGCCAGTAGTATGCACAGGGGTACCGATGGCTACACCTTC CASSMHRGTDGYTF
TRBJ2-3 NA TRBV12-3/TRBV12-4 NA TGTGCCAGCAGTTCCAACTCGGCGGGATCCACAGATACGCAGTATTTT CASSSNSAGSTDTQYF
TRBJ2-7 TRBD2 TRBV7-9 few TGTGCCAGCAGCTTAACTAGCGGCAACGAGCAGTACTTC CASSLTSGNEQYF
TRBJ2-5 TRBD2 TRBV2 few TGTGCCACCGGGGGGGGTTCGGGGACCCAGTACTTC CATGGGSGTQYF
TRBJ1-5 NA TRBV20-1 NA TGCAGTGCCGGGACGGGGTATGAACAGCCCCAGCATTTT CSAGTGYEQPQHF
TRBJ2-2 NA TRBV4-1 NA TGCGCCAGCAGCCCACGTTCGGGGCCCACCGGGGAGCTGTTTTTT CASSPRSGPTGELFF
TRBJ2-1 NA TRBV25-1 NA TGTGCCAGCAGTTTCCTCGGGACTTTCAATGAGCAGTTCTTC CASSFLGTFNEQFF